This T cell receptor beta chain was sequenced for a study of graft-versus-host responses after intestinal transplantation. Study-wide findings and caveats: Levels of circulating GvH clones at their peak were associated with early post-transplant HvG declines.

Repertoires were generated with immunoSEQ multiplex PCR, while TCRdb's copy carries only in-frame clones and drops some. The sample lists tens of thousands of clones; around 93% were seen once. This clone was recorded once. The target antigen is unknown. This CDR3 is 16 amino acids long. V was clipped by 1 base and J by 3 bases; unmatched bases: 8. CDR1 and CDR2 from the germline V gene are LGHNA and YSLEER. This clonotype was obtained from a human donor who received an intestinal transplant. Material: unstimulated CD8+ T cells sorted from spleen or lymph node cells, obtained before intestinal transplant. The V call is TRBV4-3, the J call TRBJ2-7, with 8 bases that match TRBD1. The CDR3 spells CASSQAPGGNDYEQYF. CDR3 coding DNA: TGCGCCAGCAGCCAAGCCCCAGGGGGCAATGACTACGAGCAGTACTTC.